The source of this T cell receptor (beta chain) is a study of cytomegalovirus exposure and HLA in healthy donors. The PCR was carried out with 60 Vbeta primers and 13 Jbeta primers. Clones were read by immunoSEQ multiplex PCR, and TCRdb kept only the in-frame ones, dropping some. This repertoire shows 270,000 or so clones, about nine tenths found once; its top ten account for about 1.7%. With 4 bases removed from V and 0 bases from J, the gap between germline ends came to 9 bases. Germline V gene lookup returns CDR1 MNHEY and CDR2 SMNVEV (reference sequence). This CDR3 spans 15 amino acids. The sequenced sample was PBMCs. The chain employs TRBV27 and TRBJ2-2; a weak D match, TRBD1 (6 bases). This clonotype was sampled from a girl aged 2-10 years in good health and CMV-seronegative. CDR3 DNA sequence: TGTGCCAGCAGTTGGACAGACGCGAACACCGGGGAGCTGTTTTTT. Its translation: CASSWTDANTGELFF.